These 29 T cell receptor beta chains were all obtained from the same sample, sequenced in a study of T-cell memory formation after mild COVID-19. Each CDR3 protein is one row after TCRdb ran MiXCR on the 5' RACE reads. Found here are under 550,000 distinct CDR3 sequences, over 15% of them singletons; the top ten hold roughly 21%. Specimen: PBMCs or a T cell subset sorted from them (not recorded which). The receptors derive from a man younger than 35 who had mild COVID-19 (a few samples of this study predate the infection). Cell type and time point are not known.

The chain employs TRBV20-1 and TRBJ2-3; weak D call: TRBD2 (6 bases). Trimming left V 0 bases short and J 4 bases short, with 11 bases between. This CDR3 is 14 amino acids long. The germline CDR1 and CDR2 sequences are DFQATT and SNEGSKA (reference sequence). This CDR3 reads CSARDSGVPDTQYF. The DNA of the CDR3 is TGCAGTGCTAGAGATTCGGGGGTCCCAGATACGCAGTATTTT.

The chain is built from TRBV7-2 and TRBJ1-2, with D perhaps TRBD1 (5 bases). Germline V gene sequence: CDR1 SGHTA, CDR2 FQGNSA. The CDR3 spans 14 residues. Trimming removed 4 bases at V and 3 bases at J, with 12 bases between. In nucleotides, the CDR3 is TGTGCCAGCAGCTCCCCAGGGATTTACTATGGCTACACCTTC. Its translation is CASSSPGIYYGYTF.

J is TRBJ2-5 and V is TRBV10-3; D unresolved. Germline V gene lookup returns CDR1 ENHRY and CDR2 SYGVKD. V was trimmed by 10 bases and J by 5 bases, leaving 17 bases between them. This CDR3 spans 13 amino acids. The chain's CDR3 is CATQILPLETQYF. The CDR3 region has the DNA TGTGCCACCCAGATCCTCCCTCTGGAGACCCAGTACTTC.

J is TRBJ2-7 and V is TRBV4-1; TRBD1 aligns across 8 bases. Losses at the gene ends were 1 base for V and 4 bases for J; bases not matched to a gene: 6. The CDR3 contains 15 residues. The germline CDR1 and CDR2 sequences are MGHRA and YSYEKL. The CDR3 coding sequence is TGCGCCAGCAGCCAAGGGACAGGGCCAGGGTACGAGCAGTACGTC. Its translation is CASSQGTGPGYEQYV.

The chain carries TRBV4-1 and TRBJ2-1, with TRBD1 matching over 8 bases. CDR1 is MGHRA, CDR2 YSYEKL, per germline. The V segment lost 3 bases and the J segment 4 bases; nucleotides outside the gene matches: 2. The CDR3 has 14 residues. CDR3 residues: CASSQGQVYNEQFF. CDR3 DNA sequence: TGCGCCAGCAGCCAGGGACAGGTATACAATGAGCAGTTCTTC.

The chain recombines TRBV4-1 with TRBJ2-2; 13 bases are shared with TRBD2. The CDR3 loop spans 19 amino acids. J was trimmed by 7 bases and V by 3 bases; bases with no gene match: 14. CDR1 is MGHRA, CDR2 YSYEKL, per germline. CDR3 residues: CASSHIGLLAGGPDGELFF. DNA of the CDR3: TGCGCCAGCAGCCATATAGGGCTACTAGCGGGGGGGCCGGACGGGGAGCTGTTTTTT.

The rearrangement links TRBV6-2 or TRBV6-3 to TRBJ1-1, with 7 bases identical to TRBD1. Per the germline V gene, CDR1 is MNHEY and CDR2 is SVGEGT. Trimming at V came to 6 bases and at J to 1 base, leaving 5 bases not matched to a gene. This CDR3 contains 14 residues. As DNA, the CDR3 is TGTGCCAGCAGGAGGGGGCGGAAGAACACTGAAGCTTTCTTT. Translated, it gives CASRRGRKNTEAFF.

The chain employs TRBV6-2 or TRBV6-3 and TRBJ1-5; D gene uncertain. Trimming shortened V by 6 bases and J by 1 base, and 22 bases separated the two germline ends. Germline V gene sequence: CDR1 MNHEY, CDR2 SVGEGT. The CDR3 runs 18 residues. The CDR3, as DNA: TGTGCCAGCAGCCGACATCTCTTTGTACGACGGAGCAATCAGCCCCAGCATTTT. It specifies CASSRHLFVRRSNQPQHF.

The sample holds a few counts of this clonotype. The chain carries TRBV20-1 and TRBJ2-2; the D gene is possibly TRBD1 (6 bases). The CDR3 spans 15 residues. Germline CDR1 is DFQATT and CDR2 is SNEGSKA (reference sequence). V lost 2 bases and J lost 2, with 12 bases in between. The CDR3 is CSARMTGSNTGELFF. CDR3 nucleotide sequence: TGCAGTGCTAGAATGACAGGTTCTAACACCGGGGAGCTGTTTTTT.

The rearrangement joins TRBV24-1 to TRBJ2-4; D tentatively fits TRBD1 or TRBD2 (5 bases each). The V end was cut by 4 bases, the J end by 6 bases, with 24 bases between. The CDR3 is 18 residues long. CDR1 is KGHDR and CDR2 is SFDVKD in the germline V gene. The CDR3 region is CATSESERGPRNPNIQYF. CDR3 bases: TGTGCCACCAGTGAATCTGAACGGGGACCGCGGAACCCAAACATTCAGTACTTC.

This clonotype was recorded a few times. The CDR3 loop reads CASRAGQGANEQYF. For the CDR3, the DNA is TGTGCCAGCAGAGCGGGACAGGGGGCAAACGAGCAGTACTTC. This sequence joins TRBV6-5 and TRBJ2-7, with TRBD1 identical over 12 bases. The CDR3 consists of 14 residues. V lost 6 bases to trimming and J lost 5 bases; unmatched junction nucleotides: 5. The germline CDR1 and CDR2 sequences are MNHEY and SVGAGI.

This clonotype came up a few times. The chain recombines TRBV6-6 with TRBJ1-6; 7 bases fit TRBD1. Germline V CDR1 and CDR2: MNHNY, SVGAGI (reference sequence). This CDR3 is built from 14 residues. V lost 4 bases and J lost 7; bases outside the gene matches: 4. CDR3 region: CASSLTGANSPLHF. CDR3 sequence (DNA): TGTGCCAGCAGTTTAACAGGGGCCAATTCACCCCTCCACTTT.

The CDR3 DNA reads TGCGCCAGCAGCTCACAGGGGGCGATTTCAGAGACCCAGTACTTC. Its protein product is CASSSQGAISETQYF. The J gene is TRBJ2-5, the V gene TRBV5-1; 9 bases are shared with TRBD1. J gave up 4 bases and V 3 bases, and 7 bases lay outside the gene matches. The CDR3 loop spans 15 amino acids. Germline loops: CDR1 SGHRS, CDR2 YFSETQ.

This clonotype was found a few times. This CDR3 reads CASSLAGTGAEETQYF. CDR3 nucleotide sequence: TGCGCCAGCAGCTTGGCCGGGACAGGGGCGGAAGAGACCCAGTACTTC. J is TRBJ2-5 and V is TRBV5-1, with 10 positions matching TRBD1. V trimming: 0 bases; J trimming: 3 bases; junction bases outside the gene matches: 5. The CDR3 runs to 16 residues. Germline V gene data show CDR1 as SGHRS and CDR2 as YFSETQ.

The chain employs TRBV7-6 and TRBJ2-2, with D unclear. This CDR3 comprises 15 residues. Trimming took off 2 bases at V and 0 bases at J, with 7 bases between the two ends. Germline CDR1 SGHVS, CDR2 FNYEAQ. The CDR3, as DNA: TGTGCCAGCAGCTTACAGCCTACGAACACCGGGGAGCTGTTTTTT. Its translation is CASSLQPTNTGELFF. The variable domain in full, completed from reference TRBV7-6 and TRBJ2-2, reads GAGVSQSPRYKVTKRGQDVALRCDPISGHVSLYWYRQALGQGPEFLTYFNYEAQQDKSGLPNDRFSAERPEGSISTLTIQRTEQRDSAMYRCASSLQPTNTGELFFGEGSRLTVL.

This clonotype has more than one count but fewer than ten. This chain joins TRBV13 and TRBJ1-6; 8 bases are a match to TRBD1. Germline loops: CDR1 PRHDT, CDR2 FYEKMQ (reference sequence). The CDR3 is 15 amino acids. J lost 7 bases, V lost 5 bases, and 7 bases had no gene match. The CDR3 sequence: CASSPSTGGNSPLHF. The CDR3 bases are TGTGCCAGCAGCCCCTCAACAGGGGGAAATTCACCCCTCCACTTT.

The DNA for the CDR3 is TGTGCCAGCAGGATGACAGTAACCTACTATGGCTACACCTTC. Protein product: CASRMTVTYYGYTF. This sequence joins TRBV6-1 and TRBJ1-2; TRBD1 is a possible D gene (5 bases). The V end lost 6 bases, the J end lost 3 bases, and 14 bases lay between the germline ends. This CDR3 contains 14 residues. Germline loops: CDR1 MNHNS, CDR2 SASEGT.

The rearrangement links TRBV6-5 to TRBJ2-6; D not certain. The V gene's germline CDR1 is MNHEY and CDR2 SVGAGI. Deletions cut 2 bases from V and 1 base from J, with 3 bases between. The CDR3 loop spans 14 amino acids. The DNA of the CDR3 is TGTGCCAGCAGTTACGCATCTGGGGCCAACGTCCTGACTTTC. As protein: CASSYASGANVLTF.

The chain couples TRBV7-3 to TRBJ1-1; D unclear. Trimming shortened V by 2 bases and J by 4 bases, and 14 bases separated the two germline ends. CDR3 length: 15 residues. The germline V gene has CDR1 SGHTA and CDR2 FQGTGA. The CDR3: CASSLRPSSGTEAFF. CDR3 coding DNA: TGTGCCAGCAGCTTACGACCTTCGTCGGGCACTGAAGCTTTCTTT.

This clonotype was observed a few times. The V and J genes are TRBV7-6 and TRBJ2-3; D not resolved. Trimming took 3 bases from V and 0 from J, leaving 13 bases between them. The CDR3 sequence is 16 residues long. Germline CDR1 is SGHVS and CDR2 is FNYEAQ. This CDR3 reads CASSFQASPSTDTQYF. In nucleotides, the CDR3 is TGTGCCAGCAGCTTTCAAGCGTCGCCTAGCACAGATACGCAGTATTTT. Together with reference TRBV7-6 and TRBJ2-3, the CDR3 gives the full variable domain: GAGVSQSPRYKVTKRGQDVALRCDPISGHVSLYWYRQALGQGPEFLTYFNYEAQQDKSGLPNDRFSAERPEGSISTLTIQRTEQRDSAMYRCASSFQASPSTDTQYFGPGTRLTVL.

The chain has TRBV7-9 and TRBJ2-7, with unresolved D. CDR3 length: 12 amino acids. V was trimmed by 4 bases and J by 7 bases, leaving 11 bases between them. Germline V lookup: CDR1 SEHNR, CDR2 FQNEAQ (reference sequence). DNA for the CDR3: TGTGCCAGCAGCTGGGGAAGAGAGGAGCAGTACTTC. Translation: CASSWGREEQYF.

The chain uses TRBV6-5 and TRBJ2-5; no definite D call. The CDR3 runs to 14 residues. CDR1 MNHEY and CDR2 SVGAGI come from the germline V gene. With 6 bases removed from V and 5 bases from J, the gap between germline ends came to 16 bases. In DNA, the CDR3 is TGTGCCAGCAGCCGCTCCGCGTCCAGGGAGACCCAGTACTTC. Encoded protein: CASSRSASRETQYF.

The chain uses TRBV5-1 and TRBJ1-2, with D tentatively TRBD1 (5 bases). In germline, CDR1 is SGHRS, CDR2 YFSETQ. This CDR3 spans 14 amino acids. Trimming removed 4 bases at V and 2 bases at J, with 12 bases between. DNA for the CDR3: TGCGCCAGCAGCGTCTCGACAGTCAACTATGGCTACACCTTC. Translation: CASSVSTVNYGYTF.

This clonotype was counted a few times. The chain has TRBV7-2 and TRBJ2-7, with D perhaps TRBD1 (6 bases). With 8 bases removed from V and 3 bases from J, the gap between germline ends came to 17 bases. Germline lookup yields CDR1 SGHTA and CDR2 FQGNSA. This CDR3 comprises 14 residues. The CDR3 DNA sequence: TGTGCCAGCGGCCCCGGGACACCTGTCTACGAGCAGTACGTC. Its translation: CASGPGTPVYEQYV.

This clonotype was found a few times. The chain employs TRBV5-1 and TRBJ2-6, with D perhaps matching TRBD1 (6 bases). The CDR3 runs 15 residues. Looked up from germline, CDR1 is SGHRS and CDR2 is YFSETQ. V lost 4 bases and J lost 4, with 12 bases in between. Written as DNA, the CDR3 is TGCGCCAGCAGCGGAACAGGGCTGGGGGCCAACGTCCTGACTTTC. Translating it yields CASSGTGLGANVLTF.

This clonotype has more than one count but fewer than ten. The gene calls are TRBV11-2 and TRBJ2-1, with a tentative D call TRBD2 (6 bases). The V gene lost 7 bases and the J gene lost 0 bases, with 10 bases spanning the gap. The CDR3 extends over 14 amino acids. Germline V gives CDR1 SGHAT, CDR2 FQNNGV. The DNA for the CDR3 is TGTGCCAGCACCAGGGACTCCTCCTACAATGAGCAGTTCTTC. This codes for CASTRDSSYNEQFF.

The chain carries TRBV5-1 and TRBJ2-2, with 12 positions matching TRBD1. V lost 9 bases, J lost 4 bases, and 7 bases stayed unmatched. This CDR3 region has 15 residues. Germline V gene lookup returns CDR1 SGHRS and CDR2 YFSETQ. CDR3 bases: TGCGCCACCACGGGGACAGGGGGCATCACCGGGGAGCTGTTTTTT. This encodes CATTGTGGITGELFF.

CDR3 nucleotide sequence: TGTGCCAGCAGTCGTAACCCCTATTTAGTTCAGGGCCCCCAGCCCCAGCATTTT. It specifies CASSRNPYLVQGPQPQHF. The chain couples TRBV12-3 or TRBV12-4 to TRBJ1-5, with D possibly matching TRBD1 (5 bases). The CDR3 totals 18 residues. Trimming removed 5 bases from V and 7 bases from J, with 27 bases in between.

There are a few counts of this clonotype. This rearrangement joins TRBV20-1 to TRBJ2-3, with D maybe TRBD1 (5 bases). Germline V gene data show CDR1 as DFQATT and CDR2 as SNEGSKA (reference sequence). The CDR3 sequence is 17 residues long. V was pared by 6 bases and J by 0 bases, with 22 bases between. CDR3 in amino acids: CSARPGRGTASTDTQYF. DNA for the CDR3: TGCAGTGCGAGGCCAGGGCGAGGTACCGCTAGCACAGATACGCAGTATTTT.